This T cell receptor beta chain derives from a study of T cell repertoires in cytomegalovirus infection. This CDR3 comprises 13 residues. Germline values: CDR1 SGDLS, CDR2 YYNGEE. Trimming removed 0 bases from V and 5 bases from J, with 9 bases in between. TCRdb reprocessed the reads with MiXCR, giving one entry per CDR3 protein. The table records 150,000 to 200,000 distinct CDR3 sequences, approximately 18% of them present only once. This chain joins TRBV9 and TRBJ2-7; D tentatively fits TRBD1 or TRBD2 (5 bases each). The sequence was obtained from a human donor in good health (CMV status not recorded). Some clones in this sample may be carry-over from other donors' samples. Sequenced sample: CD8+ T cells from PBMCs. The CDR3 region is CASSVDGANEQYF. The CDR3 bases are TGTGCCAGCAGCGTAGACGGGGCCAACGAGCAGTACTTC. The whole variable domain, remainder taken from reference TRBV9 and TRBJ2-7, is DSGVTQTPKHLITATGQRVTLRCSPRSGDLSVYWYQQSLDQGLQFLIQYYNGEERAKGNILERFSAQQFPDLHSELNLSSLELGDSALYFCASSVDGANEQYFGPGTRLTVT.